This TCR beta chain comes out of a study of T cells in tuberculosis. Whole-study results and caveats: Active tuberculosis alpha repertoires lay closer to GMM-specific TCRs than controls'. Shorter CDR3-alpha in active tuberculosis partly drove smaller distances.

Sequenced by immunoSEQ multiplex PCR; TCRdb stores in-frame clones only, minus some. The table has tens of thousands of clones, about 92% seen once. Trimming took off 2 bases at V and 2 bases at J, with 15 bases between the two ends. The CDR3 totals 16 residues. Per germline, CDR1 SNHLY and CDR2 FYNNEI. Turning to this clone: Its antigen is still unknown.

Tuberculin skin test and IGRA determined adolescents' latent tuberculosis status at entry. This sequence joins TRBV2 and TRBJ2-5, with a weak D call TRBD1 (5 bases). Input material: PBMCs. The sequence derives from a donor aged 10-30 years with latent tuberculosis or without tuberculosis infection. Some clones in this sample may be carry-over from other donors' samples. Written as DNA, the CDR3 is TGTGCCAGCAGTGAATGGCCCCCGACAGAACAAGAGACCCAGTACTTC. It translates to CASSEWPPTEQETQYF.